The TCR beta chain described here comes from a study of blood T cell repertoires in COVID-19. As for the study in general: PBMCs, B-cell-depleted T cells, or T cells were the source of the cDNA or gDNA that made up the material.

In the source study's methods: It was from reference gene primer amplification that nucleated cell counts were estimated. Profiling relied on immunoSEQ multiplex PCR, and the TCRdb table lists in-frame clones only, not all of them. V and J calls and clone size are those listed in that table; D and trimming were worked out from the DNA. The table lists approximately 230,000 clones, 83% of them singletons. The CDR3 has 14 amino acids. Germline V gene sequence: CDR1 SGHRS, CDR2 YFSETQ. The V gene end was trimmed by 4 bases and the J gene end by 6 bases; junction bases not matched to a gene: 5. The chain combines TRBV5-1 with TRBJ1-5; 9 bases line up with TRBD1. The TCR originated in an elderly man with acute or convalescent COVID-19. The specimen sequenced was peripheral blood. CDR3 in amino acids: CASSPTGGVQPQHF. The CDR3 region has the DNA TGCGCCAGCAGCCCCACAGGGGGCGTTCAGCCCCAGCATTTT.